This passage covers 8 T cell receptor beta chains from one sample sequenced in a study of blood T cell repertoires in COVID-19. Repertoires were generated with immunoSEQ multiplex PCR, while TCRdb's copy carries only in-frame clones and drops some. This table has about 97,000 clones, approximately 92% appearing once. The sequencing sample was made of peripheral blood. The receptors were gathered from a man aged 50-59 years with active COVID-19.

The rearrangement uses TRBV10-1 and TRBJ2-4; maybe TRBD2 (6 bases). This CDR3 spans 18 amino acids. The germline CDR1 and CDR2 sequences are WNHNN and SYGVQD (reference sequence). V lost 1 base and J 0 bases, leaving 16 bases between the germline ends. CDR3 loop: CASSEFGGIDLAKNIQYF. For the CDR3, the DNA is TGCGCCAGCAGTGAGTTCGGCGGGATTGACCTAGCCAAAAACATTCAGTACTTC.

The V call is TRBV2, the J call TRBJ2-1, with 9 bases aligning to TRBD2. The CDR3 runs to 14 residues. CDR1 and CDR2 (germline): SNHLY, FYNNEI. With V trimmed by 10 bases and J by 0 bases, 4 bases remained unmatched. The CDR3 reads CAIRAGGSYNEQFF. The CDR3 DNA reads as TGTGCCATCAGAGCGGGAGGCTCCTACAATGAGCAGTTCTTC.

The chain couples TRBV19 to TRBJ2-1; 8 nucleotides agree with TRBD2. The CDR3 extends over 17 amino acids. Germline V CDR1 and CDR2: LNHDA, SQIVND (reference sequence). After removal of 4 bases from V and 0 bases from J, the junction contained 8 bases not matched to a gene. The CDR3 sequence: CASSKVPSGSSYNEQFF. The CDR3 coding sequence is TGTGCCAGTAGTAAGGTCCCCAGCGGGAGCTCCTACAATGAGCAGTTCTTC.

The chain uses TRBV14 and TRBJ1-2; D gene unclear. V lost 5 bases to trimming and J lost 4 bases, with 11 bases between them. The V gene's germline CDR1 is SGHDN and CDR2 FVKESK. The CDR3 is 13 residues long. The CDR3 bases are TGTGCCAGCAGCTCTGCGGGGAGCTATGGCTACACCTTC. This codes for CASSSAGSYGYTF.

The rearrangement uses TRBV28 and TRBJ2-1; D uncertain. The CDR3 has 13 amino acids. The V and J ends lost 1 base and 6 bases respectively, with 7 bases between them. CDR1 is MDHEN and CDR2 is SYDVKM in the germline V gene. CDR3 sequence reads: CASSLSGSNEQFF. The DNA of the CDR3 is TGTGCCAGCAGTTTATCCGGTAGCAATGAGCAGTTCTTC. Based on the CDR3 plus reference TRBV28 and TRBJ2-1, the full variable domain is DVKVTQSSRYLVKRTGEKVFLECVQDMDHENMFWYRQDPGLGLRLIYFSYDVKMKEKGDIPEGYSVSREKKERFSLILESASTNQTSMYLCASSLSGSNEQFFGPGTRLTVL.

The rearrangement joins TRBV28 to TRBJ2-5; D may be TRBD2 (6 bases). Germline CDR1 is MDHEN and CDR2 is SYDVKM. Trimming took off 6 bases at V and 7 bases at J, with 18 bases between the two ends. The CDR3 covers 14 residues. CDR3 nucleotide sequence: TGTGCCAGCAGCCTGGAGTGGATGCGGGGGACCCAGTACTTC. Its protein is CASSLEWMRGTQYF.

The rearrangement uses TRBV2 and TRBJ1-5; D gene ambiguous. Germline V gene sequence: CDR1 SNHLY, CDR2 FYNNEI. The CDR3 length is 13 residues. V was cut by 4 bases and J by 3 bases, with 7 bases left in between. The CDR3: CASSGENNQPQHF. The CDR3 DNA reads TGTGCCAGCAGTGGGGAGAACAATCAGCCCCAGCATTTT.

This clone showed up just a few times. The chain carries TRBV29-1 and TRBJ2-3, with a tentative D call TRBD2 (6 bases). The CDR3 extends over 13 amino acids. V lost 5 bases and J lost 3, with 12 bases in between. Germline lookup yields CDR1 SQVTM and CDR2 ANQGSEA. CDR3 region: CSVRLVGTDTQYF. For the CDR3, the DNA is TGCAGCGTTAGACTAGTGGGGACAGATACGCAGTATTTT.